The present entry profiles one T cell receptor beta chain with its context. This record comes from a study of blood T cell repertoires in COVID-19. Study overall: Both acute and convalescent COVID-19 samples were obtained from the United States, Italy and Spain. From T cells, B-cell-depleted T cells, or PBMCs came the material, which was cDNA or gDNA.

Trimming cost V 5 bases and J 6 bases; bases outside gene matches: 30. CDR3 length equals 21 residues. CDR1 and CDR2 from the germline V gene are SGHVS and FQNEAQ. The table came from immunoSEQ multiplex PCR; TCRdb's copy has only in-frame clones and leaves some out. The table includes around 110,000 clones, about nine tenths detected once. Sequencing was done on a sample of peripheral blood. This receptor was obtained from a woman aged 25-40 years with acute or convalescent COVID-19. The chain recombines TRBV7-8 with TRBJ2-7, with 8 bases that match TRBD2. This CDR3 is CASSAPGGGKTSFFKLSEQYF. The DNA for the CDR3 is TGTGCCAGCAGCGCCCCGGGGGGGGGAAAGACTAGCTTTTTTAAGCTCTCCGAGCAGTACTTC. The whole variable domain, remainder taken from reference TRBV7-8 and TRBJ2-7, is GAGVSQSPRYKVAKRGQDVALRCDPISGHVSLFWYQQALGQGPEFLTYFQNEAQLDKSGLPSDRFFAERPEGSVSTLKIQRTQQEDSAVYLCASSAPGGGKTSFFKLSEQYFGPGTRLTVT.